This T cell receptor (beta chain) was profiled in a study of blood T cell repertoires in COVID-19. How the authors handled the data: Reference gene primer amplification in the assay estimated nucleated cell counts. Clones were sequenced by immunoSEQ multiplex PCR, and TCRdb holds only the in-frame ones, with some missing. The DNA was the basis for D and trimming; V, J and clone size are from that table. The repertoire consists of about 54,000 clones, with around 81% occurring once and the leading ten covering approximately 5.4%. V dropped 2 bases and J dropped 8 bases, with 19 bases sitting between them. The germline gives CDR1 MGHRA, CDR2 YSYEKL. The CDR3 runs to 17 residues.

The TCR originated in a woman aged 55 to 70 with acute or convalescent COVID-19. The sequenced material came from peripheral blood. J is TRBJ1-6 and V is TRBV4-1, with no clear D. As DNA, the CDR3 is TGCGCCAGCAGCCAAAAAGTTGGAGAACGGAGGGATTCACCCCTCCACTTT. Residues: CASSQKVGERRDSPLHF.